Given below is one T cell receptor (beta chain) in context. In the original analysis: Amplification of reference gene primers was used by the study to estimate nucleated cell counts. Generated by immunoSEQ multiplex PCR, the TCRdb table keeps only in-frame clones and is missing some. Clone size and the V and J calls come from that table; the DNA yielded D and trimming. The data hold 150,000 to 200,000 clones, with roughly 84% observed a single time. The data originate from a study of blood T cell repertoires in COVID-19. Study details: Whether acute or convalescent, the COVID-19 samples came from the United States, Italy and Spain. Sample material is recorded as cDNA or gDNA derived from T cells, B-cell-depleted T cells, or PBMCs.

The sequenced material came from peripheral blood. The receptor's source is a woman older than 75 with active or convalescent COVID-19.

This CDR3 is CASSRDRAGNEQFF. The CDR3 DNA is TGTGCCAGCAGCAGGGACAGGGCAGGCAATGAGCAGTTCTTC. V is TRBV7-8 and J is TRBJ2-1; 9 bases are a match to TRBD1. Unmatched junction bases numbered 5, after V lost 5 bases and J lost 6 bases. In germline, CDR1 is SGHVS, CDR2 FQNEAQ. The CDR3 is 14 amino acids.